This passage covers 29 T cell receptor beta chains from one sample sequenced in a study of T cell repertoires in cytomegalovirus infection. TCRdb re-called the reads with MiXCR, one entry per CDR3 protein. This table has about 440,000 distinct CDR3 sequences, approximately 33% appearing once. Source material: PBMCs. The receptors come from a human donor in good health (CMV status not recorded). Some clones in this sample may be carry-over from other donors' samples.

This clonotype was seen more than once but under ten times. The rearrangement uses TRBV4-1 and TRBJ2-7, with TRBD2 identical over 8 bases. The CDR3 consists of 15 residues. The V segment lost 1 base and the J segment 3 bases; nucleotides outside the gene matches: 5. Per germline, CDR1 MGHRA and CDR2 YSYEKL. In DNA, the CDR3 is TGCGCCAGCAGCCAAGGGGGGACTAGACTCTACGAGCAGTACTTC. Protein sequence: CASSQGGTRLYEQYF.

This rearrangement joins TRBV6-2 or TRBV6-3 to TRBJ2-7; 9 bases line up with TRBD2. The junction had 3 bases not matched to a gene; V was cut back by 4 bases and J by 2 bases. From germline, CDR1 is MNHEY and CDR2 SVGEGT. CDR3 length: 14 amino acids. The CDR3 DNA sequence: TGTGCCAGCAGTTGGACTAGCGCGACCTACGAGCAGTACTTC. Its translation is CASSWTSATYEQYF.

The J gene is TRBJ2-6, the V gene TRBV29-1; 11 bases line up with TRBD1. Germline CDR1 and CDR2: SQVTM and ANQGSEA. The junction had 9 bases not matched to a gene; V was cut back by 7 bases and J by 1 base. The CDR3 totals 17 residues. The CDR3 DNA is TGCAGCGCTGGATTCGGGACAGGGGGTTCTGGGGCCAACGTCCTGACTTTC. This translates into CSAGFGTGGSGANVLTF.

Details on this clonotype: Since a much larger clone is just one base distant, this may be a read error. The chain carries TRBV7-2 and TRBJ2-5, with 14 nucleotides matching TRBD2. This CDR3 spans 16 amino acids. The V gene's germline CDR1 is SGHTA and CDR2 FQGNSA. After removal of 4 bases from V and 9 bases from J, the junction contained 10 bases not matched to a gene. As DNA, the CDR3 is TGTGCCAGCAGCTCCCGACTAGCGGGGGGGCTGTGGGCCCAGTACTTC. Its translation is CASSSRLAGGLWAQYF.

The J gene is TRBJ2-3, the V gene TRBV2, with 11 nucleotides matching TRBD2. Germline-derived CDR1 and CDR2 are SNHLY and FYNNEI. Trimming at V came to 6 bases and at J to 2 bases, leaving 19 bases not matched to a gene. This CDR3 is 20 amino acids long. The DNA for the CDR3 is TGTGCCAGCAGGTTCCCGTGGATGCTAGCGGGGGGCTCCCTCACAGATACGCAGTATTTT. Its translation is CASRFPWMLAGGSLTDTQYF.

On this clonotype: The junction differs from germline at one of its ends, possibly a read error. V gene TRBV7-2 combines with J gene TRBJ1-3; no reliable D call. Germline-derived CDR1 and CDR2 are SGHTA and FQGNSA. The CDR3 is 12 residues long. Here the CDR3 reads CASSSTGLTLDF. Here the CDR3 DNA reads TGTGCCAGCAGCTCCACCGGGCTCACGTTGGATTTT.

This clonotype has a count of ten or more. This chain links TRBV4-1 with TRBJ1-3; D is unresolved. The germline gives CDR1 MGHRA, CDR2 YSYEKL. The CDR3 extends over 17 amino acids. The V end lost 0 bases, the J end lost 4 bases, and 16 bases lay between the germline ends. Written as DNA, the CDR3 is TGCGCCAGCAGCCAAGATCTAGGAGCTTCCCAAGGAAACACCATATATTTT. It specifies CASSQDLGASQGNTIYF.

V and J are TRBV4-3 and TRBJ1-4; D remains unclear. The CDR3 runs to 15 residues. Germline V gives CDR1 LGHNA, CDR2 YSLEER. V was cut by 0 bases and J by 1 base, with 6 bases left in between. The CDR3 region is CASSQEYRTNEKLFF. Here the CDR3 DNA reads TGCGCCAGCAGCCAAGAGTACAGAACTAATGAAAAACTGTTTTTT.

CDR3 region: CASSSGLVVGGYTF. DNA of the CDR3: TGTGCCAGCAGTTCGGGACTCGTAGTAGGTGGCTACACCTTC. The chain combines TRBV6-2 or TRBV6-3 with TRBJ1-2; a weak D match, TRBD1 (5 bases). CDR1 MNHEY and CDR2 SVGEGT come from the germline V gene. The CDR3 consists of 14 residues. V was clipped by 4 bases and J by 7 bases, with 16 bases between them.

The V gene is TRBV12-3 or TRBV12-4, the J gene TRBJ2-3; TRBD2 aligns across 8 bases. The CDR3 consists of 16 residues. V shed 3 bases and J 1 base; nucleotides not matched to a gene: 6. The CDR3 loop reads CASSFRGGHGTDTQYF. The CDR3 DNA reads as TGTGCCAGCAGTTTCCGGGGGGGGCATGGCACAGATACGCAGTATTTT.

This clonotype showed up many times. J is TRBJ1-3 and V is TRBV7-8; a weak D match, TRBD1 (6 bases). CDR3 length equals 15 residues. The V and J ends lost 5 bases and 1 base respectively, with 12 bases between them. Germline CDR1 SGHVS, CDR2 FQNEAQ. CDR3 loop: CASSPHQGSGNTIYF. The CDR3 coding sequence is TGTGCCAGCAGCCCACATCAGGGGTCTGGAAACACCATATATTTT.

This clonotype was counted a few times. The rearrangement joins TRBV10-3 to TRBJ1-1; D unclear. V was pared by 6 bases and J by 1 base, with 9 bases between. This CDR3 is 13 amino acids long. Germline CDR1 is ENHRY and CDR2 is SYGVKD. The CDR3: CAIRLEGNTEAFF. The CDR3 DNA reads TGTGCCATCAGGTTGGAGGGGAACACTGAAGCTTTCTTT.

The rearrangement links TRBV20-1 to TRBJ2-1; 11 bases fit TRBD2. The junction had 10 bases not matched to a gene; V was cut back by 0 bases and J by 0 bases. Per the germline V gene, CDR1 is DFQATT and CDR2 is SNEGSKA (reference sequence). The CDR3 is made up of 19 amino acids. The CDR3 is CSAREWRLAGRSSYNEQFF. The CDR3 DNA follows: TGCAGTGCTAGAGAATGGCGACTAGCGGGGAGAAGCTCCTACAATGAGCAGTTCTTC.

This clonotype was seen ten or more times. The chain has TRBV30 and TRBJ2-7; D perhaps matches TRBD1 (6 bases). Germline CDR1 and CDR2: GTSNPN and SVGIG (reference sequence). This CDR3 is 15 amino acids long. Trimming stripped 3 bases from V and 2 bases from J, with 17 bases between. The CDR3 DNA is TGTGCCTGGAGCTTTCAGACAGGTAGAACCTACGAGCAGTACTTC. Encoded protein: CAWSFQTGRTYEQYF.

The chain uses TRBV11-2 and TRBJ2-7; 11 bases map to TRBD1. The CDR3 is made up of 16 amino acids. V lost 1 base, J lost 6 bases, and 8 bases stayed unmatched. Per the germline V gene, CDR1 is SGHAT and CDR2 is FQNNGV. CDR3 coding DNA: TGTGCCAGCAGCTTAGTTGTTCGGACAGGGGGCGGCGAGCAGTACTTC. Translated, it gives CASSLVVRTGGGEQYF.

A single count supports this clonotype. The J gene is TRBJ2-3, the V gene TRBV12-3 or TRBV12-4; 14 nucleotides match TRBD2. The junction had 3 bases not matched to a gene; V was cut back by 9 bases and J by 4 bases. This CDR3 spans 14 amino acids. As DNA, the CDR3 is TGTGCCAGGTCGACTAGCGGGGGGGCAGATACGCAGTATTTT. It specifies CARSTSGGADTQYF.

This clonotype was detected a few times. The rearrangement uses TRBV14 and TRBJ1-1, with D unresolved. This CDR3 spans 15 amino acids. Looked up from germline, CDR1 is SGHDN and CDR2 is FVKESK. Deletions cut 0 bases from V and 0 bases from J, with 8 bases between. The CDR3 region has the DNA TGTGCCAGCAGCCAAGAAGTCCTCATGAACACTGAAGCTTTCTTT. Its translation is CASSQEVLMNTEAFF.

This clonotype has only a few counts. The chain recombines TRBV6-5 with TRBJ2-7; perhaps TRBD1 as D (7 bases). The CDR3 is 16 residues long. Trimming took 0 bases from V and 2 from J, leaving 14 bases between them. Germline loops: CDR1 MNHEY, CDR2 SVGAGI. Written as DNA, the CDR3 is TGTGCCAGCAGTTACTCCGCGGGACAGATGGCCTACGAGCAGTACTTC. This gives the protein CASSYSAGQMAYEQYF.

The V call is TRBV20-1, the J call TRBJ1-2; D is unclear. V was trimmed by 6 bases and J by 8 bases, leaving 16 bases between them. CDR1 and CDR2 (germline): DFQATT, SNEGSKA (reference sequence). This CDR3 region has 12 residues. In nucleotides, the CDR3 is TGCAGTGCCACTGAGTATCGAGGGGGCTACACCTTC. This gives the protein CSATEYRGGYTF.

In its sample, this clonotype was seen a few times. The rearrangement links TRBV19 to TRBJ2-4; TRBD2 matches at 11 bases. With 7 bases clipped from V and 5 bases from J, the junction kept 4 bases outside the gene matches. Germline V gene sequence: CDR1 LNHDA, CDR2 SQIVND (reference sequence). CDR3 length: 14 residues. The CDR3, as DNA: TGTGCCAGTACCCCTAGCGGGGGGCAAAACATTCAGTACTTC. Amino acid sequence: CASTPSGGQNIQYF.

The sample holds a few counts of this clonotype. The gene calls are TRBV11-2 and TRBJ1-1, with D possibly being TRBD1 (5 bases). The V gene's germline CDR1 is SGHAT and CDR2 FQNNGV. The germline V and J ends were trimmed by 5 bases and 0 bases, with 22 bases remaining between them. The CDR3 runs to 18 residues. This CDR3 reads CASSPGISGLIMNTEAFF. The CDR3 nucleotides are TGTGCCAGCAGCCCTGGTATCTCAGGGCTAATTATGAACACTGAAGCTTTCTTT.

The rearrangement joins TRBV3-1 to TRBJ2-1, with 10 bases lining up with TRBD2. Losses at the gene ends were 1 base for V and 4 bases for J; bases not matched to a gene: 7. The length of the CDR3 is 17 residues. CDR1 LGHDT and CDR2 YNNKEL come from the germline V gene (reference sequence). CDR3 residues: CASSQVHGLAEYNEQFF. The CDR3 DNA follows: TGTGCCAGCAGCCAAGTTCACGGACTAGCGGAGTACAATGAGCAGTTCTTC.

This clonotype was seen only a few times. V gene TRBV6-1 combines with J gene TRBJ1-6; 9 bases fit TRBD1. V lost 6 bases and J lost 8; bases outside the gene matches: 5. Germline-derived CDR1 and CDR2 are MNHNS and SASEGT. The CDR3 runs to 14 residues. The DNA for the CDR3 is TGTGCCAGCAGAAGGGACAGGGTGGATTCACCCCTCCACTTT. Its protein product is CASRRDRVDSPLHF.

Only a few counts were recorded for this clonotype. CDR3 DNA: TGTGCCAGCTGGCCCCGTGCGGGACAGGCAACGCCTGAAGCTTTCTTT. This codes for CASWPRAGQATPEAFF. The chain uses TRBV6-6 and TRBJ1-1; 8 bases are shared with TRBD1. With V trimmed by 8 bases and J by 6 bases, 17 bases remained unmatched. The CDR3 is 16 amino acids. Per the germline V gene, CDR1 is MNHNY and CDR2 is SVGAGI (reference sequence).

Note on this clonotype: The CDR3 end shows no conserved phenylalanine or tryptophan, and so a read error is likely. The chain links TRBV19 to TRBJ1-2; D ambiguous. This CDR3 has 13 amino acids. CDR1 is LNHDA and CDR2 is SQIVND in the germline V gene (reference sequence). V was trimmed by 3 bases and J by 3 bases, leaving 8 bases between them. CDR3 in DNA: TGTGCCAGTAGTATCGGGATATACTATGGCTACACCTTA. Its protein is CASSIGIYYGYTL.

This clonotype was counted many times. The chain has TRBV7-6 and TRBJ2-6; the D is unclear. There are 17 residues in the CDR3. The germline V and J ends were trimmed by 2 bases and 1 base, with 12 bases remaining between them. Germline V gene lookup returns CDR1 SGHVS and CDR2 FNYEAQ. For the CDR3, the DNA is TGTGCCAGCAGCTTAACGACCCGGCAGTCTGGGGCCAACGTCCTGACTTTC. It is translated as CASSLTTRQSGANVLTF.

This clonotype has just a few counts. The CDR3 spells CASSYVGGRNYGYTF. The CDR3 bases are TGTGCCAGCAGTTACGTCGGGGGCAGGAACTATGGCTACACCTTC. The chain couples TRBV6-5 to TRBJ1-2; the D gene is possibly TRBD1 (6 bases). Trimming removed 2 bases at V and 2 bases at J, with 12 bases between. CDR1 MNHEY and CDR2 SVGAGI come from the germline V gene. CDR3 length: 15 residues.

This clonotype was counted between two and nine times. The V gene is TRBV20-1, the J gene TRBJ1-5; possible D gene TRBD1, 6 bases. Germline V gives CDR1 DFQATT, CDR2 SNEGSKA (reference sequence). The CDR3 loop spans 15 amino acids. V shed 6 bases and J shed 2 bases, with 17 bases lying between them. The CDR3 loop is CSAPERGAGNQPQHF. The DNA for the CDR3 is TGCAGTGCCCCAGAGCGGGGGGCGGGCAATCAGCCCCAGCATTTT.

The chain is built from TRBV4-3 and TRBJ2-3, with D unresolved. Germline CDR1 is LGHNA and CDR2 is YSLEER. This CDR3 comprises 14 residues. V was clipped by 1 base and J by 5 bases, with 10 bases between them. As DNA, the CDR3 is TGCGCCAGCAGCCAAGGGGTATCCCAAGATACGCAGTATTTT. Translated: CASSQGVSQDTQYF.